Listed below are T cell receptor beta chains from one sample, sequenced in a study of T cell changes during pregnancy in multiple sclerosis. Sequenced by immunoSEQ multiplex PCR; TCRdb stores in-frame clones only, minus some. The table includes approximately 130,000 clones, 80% to 95% detected once. This material consisted of peripheral blood, taken before pregnancy. These receptors all come from a female donor with multiple sclerosis, enrolled in a pregnancy study. Both conserved end residues are part of each CDR3. Each record gives: V gene, clone size, J gene, D gene, CDR3 protein, CDR3 DNA. The D gene is left open where the match is weak. Clone size is not always given. Where it is, it says once, few, many or a class for expanded clones.

v_call: TRBV7-9; clone_size: NA; j_call: TRBJ1-1; d_call: NA; cdr3_aa: CASSRPGDTEAFF; cdr3_nt: TGTGCCAGCAGCCGCCCAGGGGACACTGAAGCTTTCTTT
v_call: TRBV4-2; clone_size: NA; j_call: TRBJ1-1; d_call: TRBD1; cdr3_aa: CASSQDRADRGGWGGAFF; cdr3_nt: TGTGCCAGCAGCCAAGATCGGGCGGACAGGGGGGGATGGGGAGGCGCTTTCTTT
v_call: TRBV5-1; clone_size: NA; j_call: TRBJ2-2; d_call: NA; cdr3_aa: CASSFKRPIFARPGELFF; cdr3_nt: TGCGCCAGCAGCTTTAAACGTCCTATCTTTGCTCGCCCCGGGGAGCTGTTTTTT
v_call: TRBV5-8; clone_size: NA; j_call: TRBJ1-1; d_call: NA; cdr3_aa: CASSTWTLYTEAFF; cdr3_nt: TGTGCCAGCAGCACTTGGACACTGTACACTGAAGCTTTCTTT
v_call: TRBV5-1; clone_size: NA; j_call: TRBJ2-3; d_call: NA; cdr3_aa: CASSLALAADTQYF; cdr3_nt: TGCGCCAGCAGCTTGGCACTAGCAGCAGATACGCAGTATTTT
v_call: TRBV27; clone_size: NA; j_call: TRBJ1-5; d_call: NA; cdr3_aa: CASSRGSNQPQHF; cdr3_nt: TGTGCCAGCAGTCGGGGGAGCAATCAGCCCCAGCATTTT
v_call: TRBV6-1; clone_size: NA; j_call: TRBJ2-7; d_call: TRBD1; cdr3_aa: CASTRDRYEQYF; cdr3_nt: TGTGCCAGCACCCGGGACAGGTACGAGCAGTACTTC
v_call: TRBV7-3; clone_size: NA; j_call: TRBJ2-7; d_call: TRBD2; cdr3_aa: CASSFGPGLGVYEQYF; cdr3_nt: TGTGCCAGCAGTTTCGGGCCGGGACTAGGAGTCTACGAGCAGTACTTC
v_call: TRBV4-1; clone_size: NA; j_call: TRBJ2-3; d_call: TRBD2; cdr3_aa: CASSQGLAGVVTDTQYF; cdr3_nt: TGCGCCAGCAGCCAAGGGCTAGCGGGGGTAGTTACAGATACGCAGTATTTT
v_call: TRBV7-3; clone_size: once; j_call: TRBJ2-3; d_call: NA; cdr3_aa: CASSSSTDTQYF; cdr3_nt: TGTGCCAGCAGCTCTTCCACAGATACGCAGTATTTT
v_call: TRBV10-3; clone_size: NA; j_call: TRBJ1-3; d_call: NA; cdr3_aa: CAISESFSSGNTIYF; cdr3_nt: TGTGCCATCAGTGAGAGCTTTAGCTCTGGAAACACCATATATTTT
v_call: TRBV28; clone_size: NA; j_call: TRBJ2-1; d_call: NA; cdr3_aa: CASGGGAYNEQFF; cdr3_nt: TGTGCCAGCGGGGGGGGCGCCTACAATGAGCAGTTCTTC
v_call: TRBV4-1; clone_size: NA; j_call: TRBJ2-7; d_call: TRBD2; cdr3_aa: CASSQEVAGSSYEQYF; cdr3_nt: TGCGCCAGCAGCCAAGAAGTAGCGGGTAGCTCCTACGAGCAGTACTTC
v_call: TRBV7-2; clone_size: NA; j_call: TRBJ2-1; d_call: NA; cdr3_aa: CASSPTTSLEQFF; cdr3_nt: TGTGCCAGCAGCCCGACTACTAGTCTGGAGCAGTTCTTC
v_call: TRBV7-2; clone_size: NA; j_call: TRBJ2-7; d_call: TRBD2; cdr3_aa: CASSLGLAYSYEQYF; cdr3_nt: TGTGCCAGCAGCTTGGGACTAGCGTACTCCTACGAGCAGTACTTC
v_call: TRBV7-9; clone_size: NA; j_call: TRBJ2-3; d_call: TRBD2; cdr3_aa: CASSLEASGRASDTQYF; cdr3_nt: TGTGCCAGCAGCTTAGAGGCTAGCGGGAGGGCCTCAGATACGCAGTATTTT
v_call: TRBV9; clone_size: NA; j_call: TRBJ1-6; d_call: NA; cdr3_aa: CASSTLQGPSPLHF; cdr3_nt: TGTGCCAGCAGCACATTACAGGGACCCTCACCCCTCCACTTT
v_call: TRBV9; clone_size: NA; j_call: TRBJ2-1; d_call: TRBD2; cdr3_aa: CASSVGASGYNEQFF; cdr3_nt: TGTGCCAGCAGCGTAGGGGCTAGCGGGTACAATGAGCAGTTCTTC
v_call: TRBV7-2; clone_size: once; j_call: TRBJ1-1; d_call: TRBD1; cdr3_aa: CASSFAGTGLNTEAFF; cdr3_nt: TGTGCCAGCAGTTTCGCCGGGACAGGGTTGAACACTGAAGCTTTCTTT
v_call: TRBV6-1; clone_size: NA; j_call: TRBJ2-5; d_call: TRBD1; cdr3_aa: CASKDPGRGLETQYF; cdr3_nt: TGTGCCAGTAAGGACCCGGGCAGGGGGCTAGAGACCCAGTACTTC
v_call: TRBV19; clone_size: NA; j_call: TRBJ2-1; d_call: TRBD2; cdr3_aa: CASSKEPGGARSYNEQFF; cdr3_nt: TGTGCCAGTAGTAAAGAGCCCGGGGGGGCCAGGTCCTACAATGAGCAGTTCTTC
v_call: TRBV9; clone_size: NA; j_call: TRBJ2-1; d_call: NA; cdr3_aa: CASSPWGGPNEQFF; cdr3_nt: TGTGCCAGCAGCCCCTGGGGGGGGCCGAATGAGCAGTTCTTC
v_call: TRBV7-6; clone_size: NA; j_call: TRBJ2-7; d_call: TRBD1; cdr3_aa: CASSLAGQPTPYEQYF; cdr3_nt: TGTGCCAGCAGCTTAGCGGGACAGCCCACCCCCTACGAGCAGTACTTC
v_call: TRBV6-1; clone_size: NA; j_call: TRBJ2-7; d_call: NA; cdr3_aa: CASSLEGGGSYEQYF; cdr3_nt: TGTGCCAGCAGCCTCGAGGGAGGGGGATCCTACGAGCAGTACTTC